This T cell receptor beta chain was sequenced during a study of blood T cell repertoires in COVID-19. Per the original data handling: It was from reference gene primer amplification that nucleated cell counts were estimated. TCRdb keeps only in-frame clones here, not all; method: immunoSEQ multiplex PCR. V and J calls and clone size are those listed in that table; D and trimming were worked out from the DNA. Of about 410,000 clones listed, 89% were seen once; the top ten hold roughly 1.6%. V was pared by 9 bases and J by 0 bases, with 21 bases between. The CDR3 has 16 amino acids. The sample was peripheral blood. The TCR originated in a woman aged 40 to 50 with COVID-19, enrolled during active disease. The chain carries TRBV5-3 and TRBJ1-1, with D maybe TRBD1 (6 bases). TRBV5-3 is an ORF, and what it does is uncertain. CDR3 region: CATPPFRRGLNTEAFF. CDR3 nucleotide sequence: TGTGCCACTCCCCCTTTTAGGCGGGGGCTGAACACTGAAGCTTTCTTT.